The clone carrying this T cell receptor beta chain was seen only once. As yet, its antigen is unknown. The CDR3 consists of 16 residues. The germline gives CDR1 SGDLS, CDR2 YYNGEE. Trimming took 3 bases from V and 3 from J, leaving 15 bases between them. This entry belongs to a study of OX40 agonist ivuxolimab in advanced cancers. Study information: An agonistic human IgG2 monoclonal antibody against OX40 (CD134) was given. Cohort: 80% to 90% men, mean age 60, aged about 20 to 80. Study-wide findings and caveats: Partial responders treated at 0.1-3.0 mg/kg exhibited clonal expansion among the lowest measured. Both blood CD4+ and CD8+ T cells showed clonal growth by week 6 at 0.1 to 3.0 mg/kg.

Here immunoSEQ multiplex PCR was the method, and the copy in TCRdb shows in-frame clones only, minus some. The data contain fewer than 20,000 clones, 84% of them seen just once; the ten biggest clones take up approximately 47%. The chain joins TRBV9 to TRBJ2-2, with D perhaps assigned TRBD1 or TRBD2 (5 bases each). The receptor comes from an adult with an advanced solid tumor such as melanoma, head and neck, liver or kidney cancer. This sample comprised CD4+ or CD8+ T cells sorted from blood, obtained in a trial of the OX40 agonist ivuxolimab. For the CDR3, the DNA is TGTGCCAGCAGCGACAATCCGGGACGAGACACCGGGGAGCTGTTTTTT. Amino acids: CASSDNPGRDTGELFF.